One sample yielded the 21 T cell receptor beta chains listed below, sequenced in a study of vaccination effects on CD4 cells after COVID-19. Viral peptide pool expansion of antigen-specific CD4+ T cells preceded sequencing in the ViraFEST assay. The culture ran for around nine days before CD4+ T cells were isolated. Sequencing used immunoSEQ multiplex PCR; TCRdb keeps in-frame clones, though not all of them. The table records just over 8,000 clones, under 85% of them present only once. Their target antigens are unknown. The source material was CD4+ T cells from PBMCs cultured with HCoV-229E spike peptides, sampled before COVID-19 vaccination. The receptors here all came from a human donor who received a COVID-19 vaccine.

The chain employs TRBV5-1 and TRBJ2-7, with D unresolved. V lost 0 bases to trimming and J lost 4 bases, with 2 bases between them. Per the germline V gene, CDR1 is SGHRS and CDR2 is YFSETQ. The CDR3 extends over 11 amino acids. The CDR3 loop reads CASSLEYEQYF. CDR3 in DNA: TGCGCCAGCAGCTTGGAGTACGAGCAGTACTTC.

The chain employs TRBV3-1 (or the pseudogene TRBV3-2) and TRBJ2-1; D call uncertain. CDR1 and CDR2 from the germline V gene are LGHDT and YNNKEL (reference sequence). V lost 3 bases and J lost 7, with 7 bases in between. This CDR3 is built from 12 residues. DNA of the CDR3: TGTGCCAGCAGCCAGAGGTGGAATGAGCAGTTCTTC. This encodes CASSQRWNEQFF.

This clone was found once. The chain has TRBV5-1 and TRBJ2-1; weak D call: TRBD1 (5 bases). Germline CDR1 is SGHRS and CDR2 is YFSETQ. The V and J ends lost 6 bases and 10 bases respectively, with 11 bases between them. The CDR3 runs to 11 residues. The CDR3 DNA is TGCGCCAGCAAAGACAGATACGAGCAGTTCTTC. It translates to CASKDRYEQFF.

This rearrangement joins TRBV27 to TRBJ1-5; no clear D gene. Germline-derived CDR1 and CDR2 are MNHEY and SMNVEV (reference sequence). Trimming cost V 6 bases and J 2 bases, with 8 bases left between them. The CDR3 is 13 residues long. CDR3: CASRLGGNQPQHF. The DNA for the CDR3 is TGTGCCAGCAGACTTGGGGGCAATCAGCCCCAGCATTTT.

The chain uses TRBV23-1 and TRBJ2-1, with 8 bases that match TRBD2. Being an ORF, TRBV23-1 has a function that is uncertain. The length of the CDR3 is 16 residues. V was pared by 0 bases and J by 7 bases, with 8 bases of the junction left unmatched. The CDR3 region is CASSQSPGRASNEQFF. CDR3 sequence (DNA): TGCGCCAGCAGTCAATCCCCCGGGAGGGCCTCAAATGAGCAGTTCTTC.

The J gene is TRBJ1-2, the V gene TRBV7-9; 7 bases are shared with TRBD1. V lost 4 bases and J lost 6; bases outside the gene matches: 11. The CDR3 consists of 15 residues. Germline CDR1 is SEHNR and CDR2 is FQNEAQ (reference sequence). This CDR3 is CASSSPFDRDHGYTF. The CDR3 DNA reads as TGTGCCAGCAGCTCCCCTTTTGACAGGGACCATGGCTACACCTTC.

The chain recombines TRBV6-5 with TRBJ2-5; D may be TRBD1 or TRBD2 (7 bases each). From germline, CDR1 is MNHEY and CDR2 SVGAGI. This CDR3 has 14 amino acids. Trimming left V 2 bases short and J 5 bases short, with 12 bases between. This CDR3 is CASSYQGGWETQYF. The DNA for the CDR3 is TGTGCCAGCAGTTACCAGGGGGGGTGGGAGACCCAGTACTTC.

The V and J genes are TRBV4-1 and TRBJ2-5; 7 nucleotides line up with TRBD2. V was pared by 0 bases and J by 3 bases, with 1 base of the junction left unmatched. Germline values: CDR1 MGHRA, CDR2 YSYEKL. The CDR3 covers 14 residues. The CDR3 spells CASSQDRGEETQYF. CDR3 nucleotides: TGCGCCAGCAGCCAAGATCGGGGGGAAGAGACCCAGTACTTC.

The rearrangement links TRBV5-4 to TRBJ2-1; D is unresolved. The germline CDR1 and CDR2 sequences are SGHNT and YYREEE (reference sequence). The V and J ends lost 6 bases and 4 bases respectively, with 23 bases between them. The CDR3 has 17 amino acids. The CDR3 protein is CASTLGGSSPGYNEQFF. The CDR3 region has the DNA TGTGCCAGCACCTTAGGTGGTTCCAGCCCCGGTTACAATGAGCAGTTCTTC.

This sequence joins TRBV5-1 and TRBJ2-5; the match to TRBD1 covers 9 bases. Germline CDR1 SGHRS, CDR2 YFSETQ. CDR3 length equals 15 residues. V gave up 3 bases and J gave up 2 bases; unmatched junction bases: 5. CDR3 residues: CASSSQGAGQETQYF. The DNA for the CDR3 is TGCGCCAGCAGCTCACAGGGGGCAGGGCAAGAGACCCAGTACTTC.

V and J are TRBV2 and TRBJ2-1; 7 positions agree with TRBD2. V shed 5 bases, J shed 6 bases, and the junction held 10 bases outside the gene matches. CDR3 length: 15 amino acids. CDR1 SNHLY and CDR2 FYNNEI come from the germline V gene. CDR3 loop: CASSYGTTFLNEQFF. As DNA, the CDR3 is TGTGCCAGCAGTTATGGGACTACCTTTCTCAATGAGCAGTTCTTC.

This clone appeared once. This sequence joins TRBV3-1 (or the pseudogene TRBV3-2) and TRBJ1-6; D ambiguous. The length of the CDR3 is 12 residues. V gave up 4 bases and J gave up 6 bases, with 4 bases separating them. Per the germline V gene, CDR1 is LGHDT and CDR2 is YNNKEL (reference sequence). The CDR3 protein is CASSLRNSPLHF. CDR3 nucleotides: TGTGCCAGCAGCCTCCGTAATTCACCCCTCCACTTT.

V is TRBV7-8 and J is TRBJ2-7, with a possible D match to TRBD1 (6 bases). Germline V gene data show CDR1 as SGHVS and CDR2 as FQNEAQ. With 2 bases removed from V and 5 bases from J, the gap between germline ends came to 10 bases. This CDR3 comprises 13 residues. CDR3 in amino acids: CASSLYAGDEQYF. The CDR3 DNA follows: TGTGCCAGCAGCTTATACGCAGGGGACGAGCAGTACTTC.

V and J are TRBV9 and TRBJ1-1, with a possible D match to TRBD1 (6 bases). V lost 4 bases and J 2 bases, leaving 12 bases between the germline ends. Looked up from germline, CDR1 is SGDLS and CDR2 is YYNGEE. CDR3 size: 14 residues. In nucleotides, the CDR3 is TGTGCCAGCAGCTTACGGACAGCCAACACTGAAGCTTTCTTT. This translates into CASSLRTANTEAFF.

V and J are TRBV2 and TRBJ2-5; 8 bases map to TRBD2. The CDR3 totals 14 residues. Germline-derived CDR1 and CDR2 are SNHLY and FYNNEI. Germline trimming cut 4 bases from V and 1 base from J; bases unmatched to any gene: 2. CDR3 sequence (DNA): TGTGCCAGCAGTGGAGGACTAGCCCAAGAGACCCAGTACTTC. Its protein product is CASSGGLAQETQYF.

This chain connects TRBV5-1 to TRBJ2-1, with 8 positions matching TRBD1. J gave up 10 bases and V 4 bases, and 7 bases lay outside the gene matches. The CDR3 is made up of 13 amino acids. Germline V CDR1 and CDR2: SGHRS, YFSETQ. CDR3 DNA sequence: TGCGCCAGCAGCCACGGACAGGGTCAAGAGCAGTTCTTC. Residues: CASSHGQGQEQFF.

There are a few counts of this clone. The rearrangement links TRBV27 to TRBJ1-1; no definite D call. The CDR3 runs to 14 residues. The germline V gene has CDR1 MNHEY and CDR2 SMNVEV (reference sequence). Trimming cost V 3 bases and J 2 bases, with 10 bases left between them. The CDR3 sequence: CASSLSGLNTEAFF. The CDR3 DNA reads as TGTGCCAGCAGTTTGTCCGGACTCAACACTGAAGCTTTCTTT.

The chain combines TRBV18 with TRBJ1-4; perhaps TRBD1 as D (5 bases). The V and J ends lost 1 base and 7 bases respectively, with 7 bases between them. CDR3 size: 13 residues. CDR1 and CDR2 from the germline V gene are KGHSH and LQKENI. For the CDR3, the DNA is TGTGCCAGCTCACCACGAACAGGTGAAAAACTGTTTTTT. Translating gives CASSPRTGEKLFF.

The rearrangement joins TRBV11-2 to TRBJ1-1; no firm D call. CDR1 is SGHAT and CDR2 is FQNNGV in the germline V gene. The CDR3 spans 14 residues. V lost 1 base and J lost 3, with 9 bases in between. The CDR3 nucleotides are TGTGCCAGCAGCTTAGTAGGAGGGTACACTGAAGCTTTCTTT. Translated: CASSLVGGYTEAFF.

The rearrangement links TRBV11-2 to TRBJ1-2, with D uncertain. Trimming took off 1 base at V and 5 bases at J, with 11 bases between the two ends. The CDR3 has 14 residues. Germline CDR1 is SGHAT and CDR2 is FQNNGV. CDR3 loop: CASSLGARGYGYTF. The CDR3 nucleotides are TGTGCCAGCAGCTTAGGAGCCCGTGGATATGGCTACACCTTC.

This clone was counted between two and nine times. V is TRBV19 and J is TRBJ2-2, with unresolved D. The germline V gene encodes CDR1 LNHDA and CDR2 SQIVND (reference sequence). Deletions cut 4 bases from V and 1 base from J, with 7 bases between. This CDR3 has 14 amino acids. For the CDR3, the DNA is TGTGCCAGTAGTAACACCCTGAACACCGGGGAGCTGTTTTTT. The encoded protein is CASSNTLNTGELFF.